This entry lists 3 T cell receptor beta chains sequenced from one sample in a study of blood T cell repertoires in COVID-19. Sequenced by immunoSEQ multiplex PCR; TCRdb stores in-frame clones only, minus some. The table has 350,000 to 450,000 clones, over 75% seen once. The specimen was PBMCs or T cells enriched from blood (not recorded which). Every receptor here comes from a woman between 18 and 30 years old who had been exposed to COVID-19.

V gene TRBV6-2 or TRBV6-3 combines with J gene TRBJ1-1; D is undetermined. Trimming removed 2 bases from V and 4 bases from J, with 20 bases in between. The CDR3 contains 17 residues. Germline CDR1 is MNHEY and CDR2 is SVGEGT. As DNA, the CDR3 is TGTGCCAGCAGTTACGATATAGGACTGGCAACTCCCACTGAAGCTTTCTTT. Protein sequence: CASSYDIGLATPTEAFF.

This clone appeared a single time. This chain links TRBV10-2 with TRBJ2-1; D possibly corresponds to TRBD1 (6 bases). The germline V gene encodes CDR1 WSHSY and CDR2 SAAADI. V shed 10 bases and J shed 4 bases, with 14 bases lying between them. The CDR3 covers 13 residues. The CDR3 region is CATLKGEYNEQFF. The DNA of the CDR3 is TGCGCCACCTTGAAGGGGGAGTACAATGAGCAGTTCTTC.

This clone has a single count. This chain joins TRBV5-1 and TRBJ1-1, with a tentative D call TRBD1 (6 bases). From germline, CDR1 is SGHRS and CDR2 YFSETQ. The CDR3 length is 16 residues. V lost 0 bases and J 1 base, leaving 13 bases between the germline ends. The CDR3 nucleotides are TGCGCCAGCAGCTTGGCCCTAACAGGGACGAACACTGAAGCTTTCTTT. This gives the protein CASSLALTGTNTEAFF. The variable domain in full, completed from reference TRBV5-1 and TRBJ1-1, reads KAGVTQTPRYLIKTRGQQVTLSCSPISGHRSVSWYQQTPGQGLQFLFEYFSETQRNKGNFPGRFSGRQFSNSRSEMNVSTLELGDSALYLCASSLALTGTNTEAFFGQGTRLTVV.